The 30 T cell receptor beta chains given below trace back to one sample, sequenced in a study of OX40 agonist ivuxolimab in advanced cancers. Library prep was done by the immunoSEQ multiplex PCR assay. Held by TCRdb, this immuneACCESS table contains in-frame sequences only and omits some clones. Under half of the omission traces to an unresolved V gene where checked; the cause of the rest is unknown. This sample is represented by 35,000 to 40,000 clones; 60% to 85% of them were singletons. In total, the top ten clones hold roughly an eighth of the sample. This specimen was CD4+ or CD8+ T cells sorted from blood, taken in a trial of the OX40 agonist ivuxolimab. The receptors here all came from an adult with an advanced solid tumor such as melanoma, head and neck, liver or kidney cancer.

This clone rates as medium-sized (0.01 to 0.1%). The chain joins TRBV4-1 to TRBJ1-5; D ambiguous. This CDR3 is built from 15 residues. Trimming stripped 0 bases from V and 5 bases from J, with 11 bases between. Germline V gene data show CDR1 as MGHRA and CDR2 as YSYEKL. CDR3 region: CASSQEVRTYQPQHF. CDR3 sequence (DNA): TGCGCCAGCAGCCAAGAGGTCAGAACTTATCAGCCCCAGCATTTT.

This sequence joins TRBV19 and TRBJ2-1, with 9 bases that match TRBD2. V dropped 7 bases and J dropped 1; count of bases not matched to a gene: 11. Looked up from germline, CDR1 is LNHDA and CDR2 is SQIVND (reference sequence). The CDR3 contains 17 residues. CDR3 sequence: CASTSWASGVSYNEQFF. In nucleotides, the CDR3 is TGTGCCAGTACCTCGTGGGCTAGCGGGGTTTCCTACAATGAGCAGTTCTTC.

This sequence joins TRBV29-1 and TRBJ2-1; TRBD2 agrees at 7 bases. Germline assignment: CDR1 SQVTM and CDR2 ANQGSEA. The J segment lost 7 bases and the V segment lost 5 bases, leaving 8 bases of the junction unmatched. The CDR3 is 13 amino acids. CDR3 amino acids: CSVLGLGYNEQFF. The CDR3 DNA follows: TGCAGCGTTTTAGGACTAGGATATAATGAGCAGTTCTTC.

J is TRBJ2-5 and V is TRBV4-1; 12 bases fit TRBD2. Germline-derived CDR1 and CDR2 are MGHRA and YSYEKL. J gave up 5 bases and V 4 bases, and 14 bases lay outside the gene matches. CDR3 length: 18 residues. The CDR3 coding sequence is TGCGCCAGCAGCCGAGAAGAAGGCCTAGCGGGAGGGCCGGAGACCCAGTACTTC. It yields the protein CASSREEGLAGGPETQYF.

This chain connects TRBV6-5 to TRBJ2-1, with 13 nucleotides matching TRBD2. CDR3 length equals 16 residues. Trimming cost V 4 bases and J 8 bases; bases outside gene matches: 8. The germline V gene has CDR1 MNHEY and CDR2 SVGAGI. CDR3 sequence (DNA): TGTGCCAGCAGTTCTTGGACTAGCGGGAGACGGGATGAGCAGTTCTTC. It is translated as CASSSWTSGRRDEQFF.

The chain uses TRBV30 and TRBJ2-7; tentatively, D is TRBD1 (6 bases). V dropped 1 base and J dropped 7 bases, with 8 bases sitting between them. The germline V gene encodes CDR1 GTSNPN and CDR2 SVGIG (reference sequence). The CDR3 loop spans 11 amino acids. The CDR3 spells CAWSAQGEQYF. The CDR3 nucleotides are TGTGCCTGGAGTGCACAGGGAGAGCAGTACTTC.

The chain links TRBV28 to TRBJ2-1; TRBD2 matches at 12 bases. Trimming cost V 6 bases and J 8 bases; bases outside gene matches: 8. CDR3 length: 15 amino acids. Germline loops: CDR1 MDHEN, CDR2 SYDVKM. The DNA of the CDR3 is TGTGCCAGCAGGCGGACTAGCGGGATGGCCTATGAGCAGTTCTTC. Protein sequence: CASRRTSGMAYEQFF.

This clone was detected only a few times. The chain joins TRBV29-1 to TRBJ1-4; D uncertain. CDR1 and CDR2 (germline): SQVTM, ANQGSEA. V gave up 4 bases and J gave up 8 bases, with 14 bases separating them. The CDR3 contains 13 residues. CDR3 region: CSVVPQNSEKLFF. DNA for the CDR3: TGCAGCGTTGTTCCCCAGAATTCCGAAAAACTGTTTTTT.

Only one count was recorded for this clone. J is TRBJ1-6 and V is TRBV6-5, with TRBD1 identical over 7 bases. CDR3 length: 16 residues. J was trimmed by 7 bases and V by 0 bases; bases with no gene match: 6. Germline loops: CDR1 MNHEY, CDR2 SVGAGI. CDR3 residues: CASSYSAGGWNSPLHF. Here the CDR3 DNA reads TGTGCCAGCAGTTACTCGGCAGGGGGATGGAATTCACCCCTCCACTTT.

The chain combines TRBV27 with TRBJ2-3, with TRBD2 matching 9 bases. With 1 base clipped from V and 0 bases from J, the junction kept 14 bases outside the gene matches. The germline gives CDR1 MNHEY, CDR2 SMNVEV (reference sequence). The CDR3 is 20 residues long. In nucleotides, the CDR3 is TGTGCCAGCAGTTTATTGGGCGGGAGGGAGGATGAGGCGAGCACAGATACGCAGTATTTT. Amino acid sequence: CASSLLGGREDEASTDTQYF.

This clone was seen more than once but under ten times. The chain links TRBV7-9 to TRBJ2-7; weak D call: TRBD2 (6 bases). The CDR3 covers 13 residues. Germline V lookup: CDR1 SEHNR, CDR2 FQNEAQ (reference sequence). Trimming pared 2 bases from V and 4 bases from J, leaving 9 bases between. In DNA, the CDR3 is TGTGCCAGCAGCTTACGAGGGAGGTACGAGCAGTACTTC. It codes for CASSLRGRYEQYF. Full variable domain (outside the CDR3, taken from reference TRBV7-9 and TRBJ2-7): DTGVSQNPRHKITKRGQNVTFRCDPISEHNRLYWYRQTLGQGPEFLTYFQNEAQLEKSRLLSDRFSAERPKGSFSTLEIQRTEQGDSAMYLCASSLRGRYEQYFGPGTRLTVT.

This clone has a single count. The CDR3 DNA sequence: TGCGCCAGCAGCTCGGGACAGGGTACCGGGGAGCTGTTTTTT. It yields the protein CASSSGQGTGELFF. This chain uses TRBV5-1 with TRBJ2-2; 9 bases match TRBD1. J was trimmed by 5 bases and V by 3 bases; bases with no gene match: 2. The CDR3 has 14 residues. CDR1 is SGHRS and CDR2 is YFSETQ in the germline V gene.

By frequency in the sample, this clone is medium-sized (0.01 to 0.1%). The chain employs TRBV4-1 and TRBJ1-3; TRBD1 matches 9 bases. The germline V gene encodes CDR1 MGHRA and CDR2 YSYEKL. The CDR3 is 20 amino acids. The junction had 14 bases not matched to a gene; V was cut back by 2 bases and J by 0 bases. Here the CDR3 DNA reads TGCGCCAGCAGCCAATTTGTAGGACAGGGGTTGTTCAGCTCTGGAAACACCATATATTTT. Its protein product is CASSQFVGQGLFSSGNTIYF.

Worth noting for this clone: The same CDR3 arises from other DNA sequences in this sample as well. The J gene is TRBJ1-1, the V gene TRBV6-5; D gene ambiguous. Germline-derived CDR1 and CDR2 are MNHEY and SVGAGI. This CDR3 has 14 amino acids. The V gene lost 6 bases and the J gene lost 0 bases, with 11 bases spanning the gap. In DNA, the CDR3 is TGTGCCAGCAGGAAACGAAGCATGAACACTGAAGCTTTCTTT. It translates to CASRKRSMNTEAFF.

The rearrangement uses TRBV4-1 and TRBJ1-2; TRBD1 matches 8 bases. The length of the CDR3 is 15 residues. CDR1 is MGHRA, CDR2 YSYEKL, per germline. V shed 4 bases, J shed 0 bases, and the junction held 4 bases outside the gene matches. CDR3 protein: CASSPGQGSNYGYTF. CDR3 bases: TGCGCCAGCAGCCCAGGACAGGGTTCTAACTATGGCTACACCTTC.

The CDR3 protein is CASSEQREADTQYF. The CDR3 nucleotides are TGTGCCAGCAGTGAACAGAGAGAAGCAGATACGCAGTATTTT. The genes are TRBV6-1 and TRBJ2-3; D remains unclear. Germline V gene sequence: CDR1 MNHNS, CDR2 SASEGT. The germline V and J ends were trimmed by 2 bases and 4 bases, with 10 bases remaining between them. This CDR3 comprises 14 residues.

J is TRBJ1-2 and V is TRBV5-6; TRBD1 matches at 10 bases. The CDR3 sequence is 14 residues long. V lost 3 bases to trimming and J lost 8 bases; unmatched junction nucleotides: 7. Germline V lookup: CDR1 SGHDT, CDR2 YYEEEE. CDR3 sequence reads: CASSSRQGARGYTF. CDR3 in DNA: TGTGCCAGCAGCTCCCGACAGGGGGCGCGCGGCTACACCTTC.

The chain links TRBV2 to TRBJ2-7, with D unresolved. Germline lookup yields CDR1 SNHLY and CDR2 FYNNEI. The germline V and J ends were trimmed by 2 bases and 7 bases, with 6 bases remaining between them. This CDR3 has 11 amino acids. The CDR3 region is CASSERFEQYF. Here the CDR3 DNA reads TGTGCCAGCAGTGAAAGATTTGAGCAGTACTTC.

The chain joins TRBV19 to TRBJ2-2; possibly TRBD2 for D (7 bases). Germline V gives CDR1 LNHDA, CDR2 SQIVND (reference sequence). CDR3 length equals 17 residues. Between the trimmed V and J ends, which lost 5 bases and 4 bases, there was a span of 20 bases. The CDR3: CASSHPAGQEFTGELFF. The CDR3 DNA follows: TGTGCCAGTAGTCACCCAGCGGGACAAGAGTTCACCGGGGAGCTGTTTTTT.

The rearrangement joins TRBV18 to TRBJ1-3; D gene unclear. The CDR3 has 16 amino acids. Trimming took 2 bases from V and 0 from J, leaving 11 bases between them. Germline CDR1 KGHSH, CDR2 LQKENI. The CDR3 spells CASSPGPQSSGNTIYF. The CDR3 nucleotides are TGTGCCAGCTCACCAGGGCCCCAGAGCTCTGGAAACACCATATATTTT.

The V call is TRBV5-1, the J call TRBJ2-5, with D unresolved. Trimming stripped 2 bases from V and 1 base from J, with 9 bases between. The CDR3 is 14 amino acids. The germline V gene encodes CDR1 SGHRS and CDR2 YFSETQ. The CDR3, as DNA: TGCGCCAGCAGCTTTCCGGATTTCCAAGAGACCCAGTACTTC. Protein sequence: CASSFPDFQETQYF.

The chain employs TRBV7-2 and TRBJ1-2; D perhaps matches TRBD1 (6 bases). Per the germline V gene, CDR1 is SGHTA and CDR2 is FQGNSA. There are 15 residues in the CDR3. Trimming cost V 4 bases and J 0 bases, with 12 bases left between them. The CDR3 loop reads CASSSRTVANYGYTF. CDR3 coding DNA: TGTGCCAGCAGCTCCCGGACAGTCGCTAACTATGGCTACACCTTC.

This chain links TRBV28 with TRBJ2-7, with 9 bases identical to TRBD1. Looked up from germline, CDR1 is MDHEN and CDR2 is SYDVKM. The trim removed 4 bases at V and 6 bases at J, leaving 13 bases unmatched. CDR3 size: 16 residues. CDR3 sequence reads: CASSSLQGQGFCEQYF. CDR3 nucleotide sequence: TGTGCCAGCAGTTCCCTCCAGGGACAGGGATTCTGCGAGCAGTACTTC.

The chain couples TRBV4-3 to TRBJ2-7; 7 bases are shared with TRBD1. The ends lost 0 bases at V and 0 bases at J; junction bases unmatched: 2. The germline V gene has CDR1 LGHNA and CDR2 YSLEER. The CDR3 loop spans 15 amino acids. The CDR3 reads CASSQERGPSYEQYF. In nucleotides, the CDR3 is TGCGCCAGCAGCCAAGAAAGGGGGCCCTCCTACGAGCAGTACTTC.

The chain is built from TRBV5-1 and TRBJ2-5; TRBD2 might be the D (6 bases). The CDR3 contains 13 residues. From germline, CDR1 is SGHRS and CDR2 YFSETQ. V lost 3 bases and J 2 bases, leaving 8 bases between the germline ends. This CDR3 reads CASSSGTQETQYF. In nucleotides, the CDR3 is TGCGCCAGCAGCTCCGGGACTCAAGAGACCCAGTACTTC.

V and J are TRBV5-1 and TRBJ2-7, with 10 bases that match TRBD2. Germline-derived CDR1 and CDR2 are SGHRS and YFSETQ. With 2 bases clipped from V and 0 bases from J, the junction kept 5 bases outside the gene matches. The CDR3 spans 16 residues. The CDR3 DNA reads TGCGCCAGCAGCTTAGGGGCTAGCGGGAGCTCCTACGAGCAGTACTTC. Translation: CASSLGASGSSYEQYF.

The chain carries TRBV2 and TRBJ2-5, with a tentative D call TRBD2 (5 bases). Trimming left V 0 bases short and J 3 bases short, with 11 bases between. The V gene's germline CDR1 is SNHLY and CDR2 FYNNEI. This CDR3 contains 15 residues. CDR3 sequence reads: CASSEARGSEETQYF. The CDR3 coding sequence is TGTGCCAGCAGTGAAGCTAGAGGGTCAGAAGAGACCCAGTACTTC.

This rearrangement joins TRBV21-1 to TRBJ2-1; TRBD2 is the table's D call and was not checked against the DNA. TRBV21-1 is an annotated pseudogene. This CDR3 contains 16 residues. The CDR3 is CASRPVSGSSYNEQFF. CDR3 coding DNA: TGTGCCAGCAGACCCGTAAGCGGGAGCTCCTACAATGAGCAGTTCTTC.

The CDR3 region is CASGGPTFADTQYF. The CDR3, as DNA: TGTGCCAGCGGGGGACCCACCTTCGCAGATACGCAGTATTTT. V is TRBV28 and J is TRBJ2-3, with D perhaps TRBD1 or TRBD2 (5 bases each). This CDR3 contains 14 residues. V was cut by 8 bases and J by 4 bases, with 16 bases left in between. Germline V CDR1 and CDR2: MDHEN, SYDVKM.

This chain joins TRBV19 and TRBJ1-5, with a weak D call TRBD1 (6 bases). Trimming took 10 bases from V and 6 from J, leaving 22 bases between them. Germline CDR1 is LNHDA and CDR2 is SQIVND (reference sequence). CDR3 length: 15 amino acids. The CDR3 sequence is CATDTGGQGLQPQHF. The CDR3 region has the DNA TGTGCCACCGACACCGGGGGCCAGGGCCTTCAGCCCCAGCATTTT.